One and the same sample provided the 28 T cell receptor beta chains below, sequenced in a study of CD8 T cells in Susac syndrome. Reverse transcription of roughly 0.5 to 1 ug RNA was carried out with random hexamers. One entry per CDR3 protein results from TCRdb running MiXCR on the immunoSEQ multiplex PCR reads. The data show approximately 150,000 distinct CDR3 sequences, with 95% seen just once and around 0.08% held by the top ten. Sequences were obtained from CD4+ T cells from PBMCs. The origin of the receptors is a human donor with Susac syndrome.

The CDR3 here is CASSLAASGTDTQYF. The CDR3 DNA reads as TGTGCCAGCAGTTTGGCGGCTAGTGGCACAGATACGCAGTATTTT. V usage is TRBV12-3 or TRBV12-4 and J usage is TRBJ2-3; D is undetermined. V lost 3 bases and J 1 base, leaving 11 bases between the germline ends. CDR3 size: 15 residues.

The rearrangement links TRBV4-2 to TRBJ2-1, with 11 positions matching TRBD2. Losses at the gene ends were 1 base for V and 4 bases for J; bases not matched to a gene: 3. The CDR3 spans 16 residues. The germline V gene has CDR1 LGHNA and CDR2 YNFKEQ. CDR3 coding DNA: TGTGCCAGCAGCCAAGCCGGGACTAGCGGTTACAATGAGCAGTTCTTC. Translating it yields CASSQAGTSGYNEQFF.

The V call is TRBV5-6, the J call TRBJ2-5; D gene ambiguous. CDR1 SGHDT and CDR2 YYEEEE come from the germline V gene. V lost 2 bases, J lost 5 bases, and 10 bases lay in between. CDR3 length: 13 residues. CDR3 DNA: TGTGCCAGCAGCTTATCCCTTTGGGAGACCCAGTACTTC. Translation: CASSLSLWETQYF.

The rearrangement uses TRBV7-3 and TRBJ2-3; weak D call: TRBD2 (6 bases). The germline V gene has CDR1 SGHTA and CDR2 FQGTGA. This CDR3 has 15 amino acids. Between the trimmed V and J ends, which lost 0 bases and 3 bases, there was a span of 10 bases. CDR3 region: CASSLTRDGTDTQYF. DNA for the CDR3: TGTGCCAGCAGCTTAACGCGGGACGGTACAGATACGCAGTATTTT.

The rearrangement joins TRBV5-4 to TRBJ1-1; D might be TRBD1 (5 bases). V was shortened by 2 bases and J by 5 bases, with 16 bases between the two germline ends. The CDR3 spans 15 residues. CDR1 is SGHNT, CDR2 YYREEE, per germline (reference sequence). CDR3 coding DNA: TGTGCCAGCAGCTTCGGAAGGGGAAAGGGAACTGAAGCTTTCTTT. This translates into CASSFGRGKGTEAFF.

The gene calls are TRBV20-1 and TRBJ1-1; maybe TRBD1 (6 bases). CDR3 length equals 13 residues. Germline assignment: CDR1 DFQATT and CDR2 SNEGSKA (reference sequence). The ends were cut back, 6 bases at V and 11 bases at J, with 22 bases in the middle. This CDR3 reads CSAGGGGRNAAFF. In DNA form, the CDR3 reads TGCAGTGCCGGGGGAGGGGGAAGAAACGCGGCTTTCTTT.

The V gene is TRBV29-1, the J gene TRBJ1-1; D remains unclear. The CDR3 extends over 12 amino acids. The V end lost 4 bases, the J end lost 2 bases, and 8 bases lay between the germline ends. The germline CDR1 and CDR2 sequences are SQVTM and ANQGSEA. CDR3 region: CSVAKTNTEAFF. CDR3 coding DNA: TGCAGCGTTGCCAAAACTAACACTGAAGCTTTCTTT.

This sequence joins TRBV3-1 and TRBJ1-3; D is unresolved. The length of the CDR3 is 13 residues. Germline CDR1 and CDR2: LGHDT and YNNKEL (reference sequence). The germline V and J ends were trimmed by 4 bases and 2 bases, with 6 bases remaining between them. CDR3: CASSPTAGNTIYF. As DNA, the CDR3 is TGTGCCAGCAGCCCGACGGCTGGAAACACCATATATTTT.

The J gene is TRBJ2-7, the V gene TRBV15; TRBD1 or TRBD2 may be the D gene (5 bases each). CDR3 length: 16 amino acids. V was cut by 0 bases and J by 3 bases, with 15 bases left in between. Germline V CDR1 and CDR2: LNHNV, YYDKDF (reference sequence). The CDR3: CATSREWGAGDYEQYF. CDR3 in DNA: TGTGCCACCAGCAGAGAGTGGGGCGCCGGGGACTACGAGCAGTACTTC.

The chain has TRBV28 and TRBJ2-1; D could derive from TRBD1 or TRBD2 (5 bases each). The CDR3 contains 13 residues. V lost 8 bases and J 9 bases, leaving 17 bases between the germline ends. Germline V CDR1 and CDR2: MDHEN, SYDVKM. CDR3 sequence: CASSLGARGEQFF. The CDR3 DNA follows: TGTGCCAGCTCCTTAGGGGCTCGGGGTGAGCAGTTCTTC.

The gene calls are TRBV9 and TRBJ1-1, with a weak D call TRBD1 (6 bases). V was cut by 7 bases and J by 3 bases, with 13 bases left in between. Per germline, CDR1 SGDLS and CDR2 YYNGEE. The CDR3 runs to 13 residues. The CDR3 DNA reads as TGTGCCAGCCGGAGGACAGAGCACACTGAAGCTTTCTTT. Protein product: CASRRTEHTEAFF.

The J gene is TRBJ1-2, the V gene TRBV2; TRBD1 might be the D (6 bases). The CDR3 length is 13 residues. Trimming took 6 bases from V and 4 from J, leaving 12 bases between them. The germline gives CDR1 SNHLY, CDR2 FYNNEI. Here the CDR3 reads CASSEGDSYGYTF. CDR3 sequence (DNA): TGTGCCAGCAGCGAGGGGGATAGCTATGGCTACACCTTC.

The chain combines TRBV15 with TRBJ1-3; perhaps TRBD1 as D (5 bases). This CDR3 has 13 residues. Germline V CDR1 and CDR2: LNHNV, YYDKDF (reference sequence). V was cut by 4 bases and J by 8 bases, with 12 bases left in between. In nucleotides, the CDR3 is TGTGCCACCAGCAAGCGGGGCGTAGACACCATATATTTT. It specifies CATSKRGVDTIYF.

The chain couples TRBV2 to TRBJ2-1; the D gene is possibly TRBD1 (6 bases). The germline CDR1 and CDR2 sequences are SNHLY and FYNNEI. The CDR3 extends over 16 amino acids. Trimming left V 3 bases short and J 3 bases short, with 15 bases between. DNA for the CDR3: TGTGCCAGCAGTGAGAGCGCGAGGGGGAGCTACAATGAGCAGTTCTTC. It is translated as CASSESARGSYNEQFF.

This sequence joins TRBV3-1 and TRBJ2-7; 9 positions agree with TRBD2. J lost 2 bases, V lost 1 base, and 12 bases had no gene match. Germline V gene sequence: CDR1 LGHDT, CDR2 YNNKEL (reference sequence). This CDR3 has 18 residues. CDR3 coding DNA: TGTGCCAGCAGCCAAGGGTTTTCCCTAGCGGGGTTCGCCTACGAGCAGTACTTC. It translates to CASSQGFSLAGFAYEQYF.

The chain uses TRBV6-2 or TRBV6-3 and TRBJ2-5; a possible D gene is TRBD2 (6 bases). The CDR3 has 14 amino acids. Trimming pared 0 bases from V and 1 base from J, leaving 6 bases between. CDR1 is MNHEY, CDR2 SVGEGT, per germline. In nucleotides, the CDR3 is TGTGCCAGCAGTTACTCTAGCGGCCAAGAGACCCAGTACTTC. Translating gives CASSYSSGQETQYF.

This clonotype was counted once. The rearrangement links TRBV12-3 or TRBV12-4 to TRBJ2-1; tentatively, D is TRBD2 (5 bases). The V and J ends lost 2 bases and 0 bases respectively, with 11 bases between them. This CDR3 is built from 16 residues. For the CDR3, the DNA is TGTGCCAGCAGTTTAAGCCGGAGGTTCTCCTACAATGAGCAGTTCTTC. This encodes CASSLSRRFSYNEQFF.

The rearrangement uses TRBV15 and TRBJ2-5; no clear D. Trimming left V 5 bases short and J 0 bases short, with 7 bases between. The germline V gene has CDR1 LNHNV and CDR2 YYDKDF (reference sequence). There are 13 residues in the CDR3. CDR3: CATSGLNQETQYF. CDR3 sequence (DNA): TGTGCCACCAGCGGCCTCAACCAAGAGACCCAGTACTTC.

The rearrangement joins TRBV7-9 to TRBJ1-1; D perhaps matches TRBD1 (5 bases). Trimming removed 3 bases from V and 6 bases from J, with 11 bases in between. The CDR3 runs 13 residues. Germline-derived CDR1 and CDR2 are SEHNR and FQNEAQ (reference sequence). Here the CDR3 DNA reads TGTGCCAGCAGCTTTGTGGGACGGGCTGAAGCTTTCTTT. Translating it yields CASSFVGRAEAFF. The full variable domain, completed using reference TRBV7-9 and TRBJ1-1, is DTGVSQNPRHKITKRGQNVTFRCDPISEHNRLYWYRQTLGQGPEFLTYFQNEAQLEKSRLLSDRFSAERPKGSFSTLEIQRTEQGDSAMYLCASSFVGRAEAFFGQGTRLTVV.

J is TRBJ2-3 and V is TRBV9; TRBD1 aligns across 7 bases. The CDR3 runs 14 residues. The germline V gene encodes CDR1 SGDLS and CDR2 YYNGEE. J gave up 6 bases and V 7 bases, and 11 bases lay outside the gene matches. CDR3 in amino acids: CASGRTGLSDTQYF. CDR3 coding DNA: TGTGCCAGCGGCCGGACAGGCTTATCCGATACGCAGTATTTT.

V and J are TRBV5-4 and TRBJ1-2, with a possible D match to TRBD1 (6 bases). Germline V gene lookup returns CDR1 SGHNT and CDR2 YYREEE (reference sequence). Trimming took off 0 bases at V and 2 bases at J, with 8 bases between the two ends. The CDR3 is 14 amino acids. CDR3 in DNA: TGTGCCAGCAGCTTGGACAGGGACAACTATGGCTACACCTTC. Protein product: CASSLDRDNYGYTF.

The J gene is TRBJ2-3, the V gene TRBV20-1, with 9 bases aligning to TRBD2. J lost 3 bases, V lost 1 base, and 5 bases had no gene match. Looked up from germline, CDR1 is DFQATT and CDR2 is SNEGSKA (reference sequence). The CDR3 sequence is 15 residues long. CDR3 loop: CSARVGGRATDTQYF. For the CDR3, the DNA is TGCAGTGCTAGAGTGGGCGGGAGGGCTACAGATACGCAGTATTTT.

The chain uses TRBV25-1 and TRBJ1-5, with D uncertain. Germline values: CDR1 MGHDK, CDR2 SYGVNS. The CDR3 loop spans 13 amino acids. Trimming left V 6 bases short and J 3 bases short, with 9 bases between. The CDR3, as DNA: TGTGCCAGCAGAGGAGCCTTCAATCAGCCCCAGCATTTT. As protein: CASRGAFNQPQHF.

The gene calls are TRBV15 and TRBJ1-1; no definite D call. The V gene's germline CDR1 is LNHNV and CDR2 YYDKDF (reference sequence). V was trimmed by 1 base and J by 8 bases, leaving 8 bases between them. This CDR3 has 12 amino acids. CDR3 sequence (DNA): TGTGCCACCAGCAGAGTCTCGGGGGAAGCTTTCTTT. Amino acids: CATSRVSGEAFF.

The CDR3 DNA reads as TGTGCCAGCAGCGAAGGACAGAACACCGGGGAGCTGTTTTTT. It translates to CASSEGQNTGELFF. This chain uses TRBV5-5 with TRBJ2-2, with D possibly TRBD1 on 5 matching bases. V was cut by 4 bases and J by 1 base, with 8 bases left in between. CDR1 SGHKS and CDR2 YYEKEE come from the germline V gene (reference sequence). The CDR3 covers 14 residues.

The CDR3 spells CASSFRGGPETQYF. The CDR3 coding sequence is TGTGCCAGCAGTTTTCGGGGGGGCCCGGAGACCCAGTACTTC. The chain links TRBV12-3 or TRBV12-4 to TRBJ2-5; TRBD2 matches at 8 bases. The CDR3 totals 14 residues. The junction had 5 bases not matched to a gene; V was cut back by 3 bases and J by 5 bases.

The CDR3: CSARTGEGNTIYF. The CDR3 DNA reads TGCAGTGCAAGGACAGGAGAAGGAAACACCATATATTTT. This chain connects TRBV20-1 to TRBJ1-3; TRBD1 agrees at 7 bases. Unmatched junction bases numbered 6, after V lost 6 bases and J lost 4 bases. Germline V gene data show CDR1 as DFQATT and CDR2 as SNEGSKA (reference sequence). This CDR3 is 13 amino acids long.

CDR3: CSVSPTEGELFF. The CDR3 DNA sequence: TGCAGCGTTTCCCCCACGGAGGGGGAGCTGTTTTTT. The genes are TRBV29-1 and TRBJ2-2; D unresolved. V was cut by 5 bases and J by 8 bases, with 12 bases left in between. CDR1 is SQVTM, CDR2 ANQGSEA, per germline. CDR3 length: 12 residues.